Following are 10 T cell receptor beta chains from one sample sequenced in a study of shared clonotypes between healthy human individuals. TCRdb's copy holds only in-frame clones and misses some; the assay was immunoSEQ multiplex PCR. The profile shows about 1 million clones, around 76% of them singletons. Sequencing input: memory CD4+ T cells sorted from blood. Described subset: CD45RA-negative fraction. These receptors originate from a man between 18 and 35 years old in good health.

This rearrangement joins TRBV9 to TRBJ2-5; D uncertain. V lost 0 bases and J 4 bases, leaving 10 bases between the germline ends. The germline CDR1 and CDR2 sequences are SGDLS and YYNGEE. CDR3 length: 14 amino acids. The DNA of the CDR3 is TGTGCCAGCAGCGTAGGGTCCTGGAGAGAGACCCAGTACTTC. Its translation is CASSVGSWRETQYF.

The CDR3 DNA reads TGTGCCAGCAGCTCCGGCAGGGGAAACACCGGGGAGCTGTTTTTT. Its protein is CASSSGRGNTGELFF. This chain links TRBV5-6 with TRBJ2-2, with D maybe TRBD1 (6 bases). This CDR3 region has 15 residues. Germline V gives CDR1 SGHDT, CDR2 YYEEEE. With 3 bases removed from V and 2 bases from J, the gap between germline ends came to 11 bases.

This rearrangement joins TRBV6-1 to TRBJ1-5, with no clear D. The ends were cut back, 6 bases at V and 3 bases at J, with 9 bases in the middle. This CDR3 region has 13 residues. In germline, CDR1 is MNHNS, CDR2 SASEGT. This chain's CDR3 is CASRDAFNQPQHF. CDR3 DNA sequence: TGTGCCAGCAGAGACGCTTTCAATCAGCCCCAGCATTTT.

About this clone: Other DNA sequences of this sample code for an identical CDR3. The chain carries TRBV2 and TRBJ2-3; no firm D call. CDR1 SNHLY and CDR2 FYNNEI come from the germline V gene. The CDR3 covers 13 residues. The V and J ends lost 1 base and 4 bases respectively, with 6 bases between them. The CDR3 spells CASSEESADTQYF. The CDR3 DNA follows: TGTGCCAGCAGTGAAGAGTCAGCAGATACGCAGTATTTT.

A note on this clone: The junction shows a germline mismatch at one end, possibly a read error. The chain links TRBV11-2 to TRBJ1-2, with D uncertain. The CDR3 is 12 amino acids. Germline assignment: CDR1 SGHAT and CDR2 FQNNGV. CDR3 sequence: CASSSRNYGYTF. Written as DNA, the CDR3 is TGTGCCAGCAGCTCGAGGAACTACGGCTACACCTTC. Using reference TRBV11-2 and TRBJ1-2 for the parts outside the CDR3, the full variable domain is EAGVAQSPRYKIIEKRQSVAFWCNPISGHATLYWYQQILGQGPKLLIQFQNNGVVDDSQLPKDRFSAERLKGVDSTLKIQPAKLEDSAVYLCASSSRNYGYTFGSGTRLTVV.

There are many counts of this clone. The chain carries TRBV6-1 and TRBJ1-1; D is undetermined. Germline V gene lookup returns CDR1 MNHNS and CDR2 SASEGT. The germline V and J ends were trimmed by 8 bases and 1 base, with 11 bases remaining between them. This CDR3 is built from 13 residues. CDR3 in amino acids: CASLYEGNTEAFF. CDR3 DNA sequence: TGTGCCAGCCTATATGAGGGGAACACTGAAGCTTTCTTT.

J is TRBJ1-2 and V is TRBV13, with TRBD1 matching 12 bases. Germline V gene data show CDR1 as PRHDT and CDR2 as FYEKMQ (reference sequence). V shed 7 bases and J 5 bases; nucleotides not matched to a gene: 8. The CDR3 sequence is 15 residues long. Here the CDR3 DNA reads TGTGCCAGCATCCGCCGGGACAGGGGGCTTTATGGCTACACCTTC. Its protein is CASIRRDRGLYGYTF.

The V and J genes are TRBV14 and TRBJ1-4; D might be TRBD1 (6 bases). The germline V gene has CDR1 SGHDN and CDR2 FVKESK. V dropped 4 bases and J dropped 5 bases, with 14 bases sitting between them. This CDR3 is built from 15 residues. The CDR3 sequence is CASSRKGGANEKLFF. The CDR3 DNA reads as TGTGCCAGCAGCCGCAAGGGGGGAGCAAATGAAAAACTGTTTTTT.

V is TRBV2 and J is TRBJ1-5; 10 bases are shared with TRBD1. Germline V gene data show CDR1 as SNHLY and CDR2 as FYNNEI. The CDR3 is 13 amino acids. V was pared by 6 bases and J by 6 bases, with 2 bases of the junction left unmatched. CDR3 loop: CASRGQGSQPQHF. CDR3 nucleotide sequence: TGTGCCAGCAGGGGACAGGGGTCTCAGCCCCAGCATTTT.

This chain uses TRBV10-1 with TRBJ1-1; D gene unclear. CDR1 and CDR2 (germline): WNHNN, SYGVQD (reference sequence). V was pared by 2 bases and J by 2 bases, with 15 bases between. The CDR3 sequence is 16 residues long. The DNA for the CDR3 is TGCGCCAGCAGTGAGGCCCCCTGGTCTTATAACACTGAAGCTTTCTTT. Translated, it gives CASSEAPWSYNTEAFF.